This T cell receptor (beta chain) was recorded in a study of somatic mutations in cytotoxic T cells in rheumatoid arthritis. Background on the study: Patient blood (roughly 32 ml EDTA) was drawn right after diagnosis, before any treatment.

Overall study results and limits: Each of about an eighth of the roughly 60 patients had a largest CD8+ clone that made up more than 20% of CD8+ cells.

Germline V lookup: CDR1 SGHRS, CDR2 YFSETQ. Trimming took off 4 bases at V and 2 bases at J, with 5 bases between the two ends. This CDR3 contains 12 residues. The table came from immunoSEQ multiplex PCR; TCRdb's copy has only in-frame clones and leaves some out. Of approximately 21,000 clones in the sample, approximately 84% were seen once. With respect to this clone: Its cognate antigen is unknown. This CDR3 is also generated by other DNA sequences in the sample.

The receptor was isolated from an adult with rheumatoid arthritis. This chain connects TRBV5-1 to TRBJ2-3; D is unresolved. The material sequenced was CD8+ T cells sorted from blood. CDR3 region: CASSQNTDTQYF. The CDR3 DNA reads TGCGCCAGCAGCCAGAACACAGATACGCAGTATTTT.